This T cell receptor beta chain was captured in a study of sequential checkpoint blockade in melanoma. Turning to the study itself: Patients were randomized 1:1 to nivolumab-then-ipilimumab or ipilimumab-then-nivolumab first-line. Both treatment sequences were followed by maintenance nivolumab.

The sample's treatment: randomized to nivolumab then ipilimumab (arm A) or the reverse (arm B). No patient had prior DNA-damaging chemotherapy. Sorted cells were live CD3+CD8+, lacking CD19 and CD56, from PBMCs. The junction had 1 base not matched to a gene; V was cut back by 3 bases and J by 6 bases. Germline V CDR1 and CDR2: PRHDT, FYEKMQ (reference sequence). The CDR3 covers 14 residues. Profiled with immunoSEQ multiplex PCR; TCRdb holds only in-frame clones, not every one. The sample includes more than 30,000 clones, 86% of them seen just once. The sequencing used CD8+ T cells sorted from blood (inferred from file names), collected from a patient given nivolumab and ipilimumab in sequence. The chain has TRBV13 and TRBJ2-1; 11 bases map to TRBD2. This receptor was identified in a human donor with melanoma. Here the CDR3 DNA reads TGTGCCAGCAGCTTTGGACTAGCGGGCAATGAGCAGTTCTTC. Translation: CASSFGLAGNEQFF.